A single sample gave rise to the 5 T cell receptor beta chains below, sequenced in a study of cytomegalovirus exposure and HLA in healthy donors. With 60 Vbeta and 13 Jbeta primers, the PCR was carried out. The repertoire was sequenced with immunoSEQ multiplex PCR; TCRdb's copy has only in-frame clones and lacks some. The table gives 100,000 or so clones; the top ten clones make up 0.59% of it. What was sequenced was PBMCs. Source of these receptors: a man between 45 and 60 years old in good health and CMV-seronegative.

This chain connects TRBV2 to TRBJ2-1, with 7 bases matching TRBD2. V gave up 8 bases and J gave up 0 bases; unmatched junction bases: 7. Germline lookup yields CDR1 SNHLY and CDR2 FYNNEI. The CDR3 spans 15 residues. CDR3 sequence reads: CASSSSGSSYNEQFF. As DNA, the CDR3 is TGTGCCAGCTCTTCTAGCGGAAGCTCCTACAATGAGCAGTTCTTC.

V gene TRBV7-9 combines with J gene TRBJ2-7, with TRBD2 as a possible D gene (6 bases). The CDR3 totals 16 residues. V gave up 5 bases and J gave up 2 bases, with 19 bases separating them. Germline V gene lookup returns CDR1 SEHNR and CDR2 FQNEAQ (reference sequence). The CDR3 sequence is CASSPKAGPEAYEQYF. CDR3 sequence (DNA): TGTGCCAGCAGCCCGAAGGCGGGACCCGAAGCCTACGAGCAGTACTTC.

The J gene is TRBJ1-1, the V gene TRBV4-3; D uncertain. Germline loops: CDR1 LGHNA, CDR2 YSLEER. V gave up 1 base and J gave up 2 bases, with 14 bases separating them. The CDR3 loop spans 16 amino acids. Here the CDR3 reads CASSQALSGFNTEAFF. DNA of the CDR3: TGCGCCAGCAGCCAAGCTCTTTCGGGTTTTAACACTGAAGCTTTCTTT.

V is TRBV6-6 and J is TRBJ2-7; 7 positions agree with TRBD1. J gave up 3 bases and V 6 bases, and 5 bases lay outside the gene matches. This CDR3 is built from 13 residues. Germline CDR1 reads MNHNY; CDR2 reads SVGAGI (reference sequence). CDR3 sequence (DNA): TGTGCCAGCAGAGAGGACAGGTACTACGAGCAGTACTTC. This codes for CASREDRYYEQYF.

This chain uses TRBV7-2 with TRBJ2-1; 9 bases match TRBD2. Germline loops: CDR1 SGHTA, CDR2 FQGNSA. CDR3 length equals 15 residues. With V trimmed by 6 bases and J by 4 bases, 7 bases remained unmatched. CDR3 DNA: TGTGCCAGCAGAAGAAGACTAGCGGAATACAATGAGCAGTTCTTC. Translating it yields CASRRRLAEYNEQFF.